This entry is about one TCR beta chain. The assay was run at deep level. Profiled with immunoSEQ multiplex PCR; TCRdb holds only in-frame clones, not every one. The table includes about half a million clones, around 80% detected once. This entry is derived from a study of shared clonotypes between healthy human individuals. Recent vaccinations or acute infections were absent in the healthy HIV-negative adult donors. Tens of millions of PBMCs served as the genomic DNA source for unsorted samples. The source is a middle-aged woman in good health. Some clones in this sample may be carry-over from other donors' samples. The source material was PBMCs.

The CDR3 protein is CASSAGVLQYEQFF. CDR3 nucleotides: TGTGCCAGCAGCGCTGGGGTACTGCAATATGAGCAGTTCTTC. V and J are TRBV11-2 and TRBJ2-1; D is uncertain. Germline loops: CDR1 SGHAT, CDR2 FQNNGV. This CDR3 comprises 14 residues. The V end was cut by 5 bases, the J end by 8 bases, with 16 bases between.